Reported below is one T cell receptor beta chain. The antigen is unknown. Both 60 Vbeta primers and 13 Jbeta primers went into the PCR. Produced via immunoSEQ multiplex PCR; TCRdb's table is partial and in-frame only. The sample contains 130,000 or so clones, over 75% of which appear only once. The length of the CDR3 is 16 residues. Trimming removed 5 bases from V and 2 bases from J; junction bases left unmatched: 10. Germline V gene data show CDR1 as MNHNY and CDR2 as SVGAGI (reference sequence). These data originate in a study of cytomegalovirus exposure and HLA in healthy donors. Study outcomes and limitations: In terms of immune exposure information, only CMV serostatus was available. The authors later found most CMV-associated TCR beta chains appeared HLA-restricted.

The source of this sequence is a man aged 18 to 30 in good health and CMV-seropositive. Sequencing input: PBMCs. V usage is TRBV6-6 and J usage is TRBJ2-7; 9 bases align to TRBD2. The CDR3 DNA is TGTGCCAGCAGTGCCCCTTGGGCTAGCGGGACCTACGAGCAGTACTTC. Its translation is CASSAPWASGTYEQYF.